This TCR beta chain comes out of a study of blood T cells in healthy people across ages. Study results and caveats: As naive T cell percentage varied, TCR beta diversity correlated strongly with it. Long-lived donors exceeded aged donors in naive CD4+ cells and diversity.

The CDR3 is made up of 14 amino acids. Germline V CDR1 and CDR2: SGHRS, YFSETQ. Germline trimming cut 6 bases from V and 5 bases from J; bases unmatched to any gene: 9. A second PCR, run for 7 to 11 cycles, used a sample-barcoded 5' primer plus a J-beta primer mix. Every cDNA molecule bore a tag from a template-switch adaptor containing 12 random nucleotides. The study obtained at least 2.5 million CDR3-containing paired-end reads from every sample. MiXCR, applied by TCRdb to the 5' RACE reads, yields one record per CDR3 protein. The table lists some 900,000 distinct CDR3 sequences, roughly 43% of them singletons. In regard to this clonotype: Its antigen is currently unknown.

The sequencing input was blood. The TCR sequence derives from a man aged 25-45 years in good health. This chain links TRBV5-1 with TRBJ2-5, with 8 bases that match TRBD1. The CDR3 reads CASTRGQGGETQYF. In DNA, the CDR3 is TGCGCCAGCACCCGTGGACAGGGAGGCGAGACCCAGTACTTC.